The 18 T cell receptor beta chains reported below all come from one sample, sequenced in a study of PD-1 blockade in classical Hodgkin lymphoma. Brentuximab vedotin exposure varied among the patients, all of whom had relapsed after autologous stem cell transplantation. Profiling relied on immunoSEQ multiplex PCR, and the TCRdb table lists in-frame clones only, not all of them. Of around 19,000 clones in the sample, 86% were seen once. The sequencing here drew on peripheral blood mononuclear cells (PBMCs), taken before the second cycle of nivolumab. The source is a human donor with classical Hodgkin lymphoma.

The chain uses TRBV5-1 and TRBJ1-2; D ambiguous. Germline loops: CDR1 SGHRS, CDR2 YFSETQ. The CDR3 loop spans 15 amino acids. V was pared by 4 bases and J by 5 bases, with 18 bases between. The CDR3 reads CASSTWVAPTYGYTF. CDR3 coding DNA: TGCGCCAGCAGCACCTGGGTCGCTCCCACTTATGGCTACACCTTC.

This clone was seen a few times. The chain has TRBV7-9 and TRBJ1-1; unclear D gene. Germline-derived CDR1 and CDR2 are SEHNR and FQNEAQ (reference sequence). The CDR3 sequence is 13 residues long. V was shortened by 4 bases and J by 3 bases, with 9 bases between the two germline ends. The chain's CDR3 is CASSSQEYTEAFF. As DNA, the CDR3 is TGTGCCAGCAGCTCTCAGGAGTACACTGAAGCTTTCTTT.

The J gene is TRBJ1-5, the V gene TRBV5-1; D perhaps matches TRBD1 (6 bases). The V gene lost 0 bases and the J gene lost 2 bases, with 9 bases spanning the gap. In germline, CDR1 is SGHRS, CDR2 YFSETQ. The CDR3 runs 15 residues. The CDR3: CASSLDGGGNQPQHF. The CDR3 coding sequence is TGCGCCAGCAGCTTGGACGGGGGCGGCAATCAGCCCCAGCATTTT.

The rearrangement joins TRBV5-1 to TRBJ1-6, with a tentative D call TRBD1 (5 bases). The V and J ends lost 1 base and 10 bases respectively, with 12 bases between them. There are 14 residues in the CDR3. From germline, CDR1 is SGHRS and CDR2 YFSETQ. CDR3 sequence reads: CASSLSWGVSPLHF. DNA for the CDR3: TGCGCCAGCAGCTTGTCGTGGGGGGTCTCACCCCTCCACTTT.

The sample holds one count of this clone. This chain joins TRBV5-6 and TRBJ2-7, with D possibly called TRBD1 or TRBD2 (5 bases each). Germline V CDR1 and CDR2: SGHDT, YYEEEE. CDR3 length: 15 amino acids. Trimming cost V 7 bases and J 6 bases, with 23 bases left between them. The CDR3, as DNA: TGTGCCAGCGGACCCGGGGACGTAAGTCTCGGCGAGCAGTACTTC. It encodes CASGPGDVSLGEQYF.

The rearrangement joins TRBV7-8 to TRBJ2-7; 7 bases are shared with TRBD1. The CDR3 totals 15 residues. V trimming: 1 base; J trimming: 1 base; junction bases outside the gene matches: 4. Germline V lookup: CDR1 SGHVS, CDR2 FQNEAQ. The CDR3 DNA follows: TGTGCCAGCAGCTTAGAAGGGACAGTTTCCTACGAGCAGTACTTC. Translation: CASSLEGTVSYEQYF.

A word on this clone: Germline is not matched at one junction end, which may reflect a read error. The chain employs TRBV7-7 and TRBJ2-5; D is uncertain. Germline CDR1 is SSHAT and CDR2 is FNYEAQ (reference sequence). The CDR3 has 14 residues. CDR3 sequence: CASSNPGPRETQYF. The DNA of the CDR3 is TGTGCTAGCAGCAACCCGGGTCCTAGAGAGACCCAGTACTTC. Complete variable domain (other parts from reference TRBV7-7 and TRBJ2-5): GAGVSQSPRYKVTKRGQDVTLRCDPISSHATLYWYQQALGQGPEFLTYFNYEAQPDKSGLPSDRFSAERPEGSISTLTIQRTEQRDSAMYRCASSNPGPRETQYFGPGTRLLVL.

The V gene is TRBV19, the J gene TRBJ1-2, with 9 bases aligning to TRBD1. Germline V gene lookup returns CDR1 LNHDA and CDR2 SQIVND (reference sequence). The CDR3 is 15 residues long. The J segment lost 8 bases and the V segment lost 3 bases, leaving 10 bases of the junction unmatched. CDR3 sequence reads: CASSISTGGGRGYTF. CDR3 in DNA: TGTGCCAGTAGTATCAGCACAGGGGGCGGCCGGGGCTACACCTTC.

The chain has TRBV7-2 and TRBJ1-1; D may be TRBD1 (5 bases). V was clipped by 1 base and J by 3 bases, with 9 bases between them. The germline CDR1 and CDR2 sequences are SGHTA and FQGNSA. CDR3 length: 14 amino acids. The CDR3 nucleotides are TGTGCCAGCAGCTTAGAGGGGCATTACACTGAAGCTTTCTTT. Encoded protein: CASSLEGHYTEAFF.

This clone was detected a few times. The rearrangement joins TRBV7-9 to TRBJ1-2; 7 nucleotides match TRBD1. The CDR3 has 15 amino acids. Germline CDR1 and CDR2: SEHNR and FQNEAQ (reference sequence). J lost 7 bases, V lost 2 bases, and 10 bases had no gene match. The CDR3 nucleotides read TGTGCCAGCAGCTTAACTGCAGGGGGTTCAGCTGGCTACACCTTC. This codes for CASSLTAGGSAGYTF.

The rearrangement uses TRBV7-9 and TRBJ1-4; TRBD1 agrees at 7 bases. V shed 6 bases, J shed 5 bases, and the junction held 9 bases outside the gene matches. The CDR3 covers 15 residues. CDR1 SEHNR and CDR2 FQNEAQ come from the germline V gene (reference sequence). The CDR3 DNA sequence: TGTGCCAGCAGTCGTGGGGGGACAGAGAATGAAAAACTGTTTTTT. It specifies CASSRGGTENEKLFF.

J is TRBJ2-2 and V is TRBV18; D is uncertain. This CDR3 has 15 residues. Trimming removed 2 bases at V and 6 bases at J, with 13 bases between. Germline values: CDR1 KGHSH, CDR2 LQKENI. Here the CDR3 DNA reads TGTGCCAGCTCACCAGTAGCCCTAGGTGCCGGGGAGCTGTTTTTT. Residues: CASSPVALGAGELFF.

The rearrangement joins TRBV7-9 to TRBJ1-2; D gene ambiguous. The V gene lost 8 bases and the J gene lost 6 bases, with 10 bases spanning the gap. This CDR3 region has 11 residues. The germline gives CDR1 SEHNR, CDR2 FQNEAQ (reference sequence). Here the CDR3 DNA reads TGTGCCAGCGGCCAAATTGATGGCTACACCTTC. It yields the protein CASGQIDGYTF.

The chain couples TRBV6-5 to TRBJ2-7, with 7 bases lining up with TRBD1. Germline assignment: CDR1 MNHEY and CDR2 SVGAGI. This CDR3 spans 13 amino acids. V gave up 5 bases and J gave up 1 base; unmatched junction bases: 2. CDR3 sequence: CASSTGQSYEQYF. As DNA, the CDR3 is TGTGCCAGCAGTACGGGACAGTCCTACGAGCAGTACTTC.

In nucleotides, the CDR3 is TGTGCCAGCAGCCCGAGAGTAGACGAGCAGTACTTC. This gives the protein CASSPRVDEQYF. The rearrangement links TRBV6-5 to TRBJ2-7; D unresolved. Per the germline V gene, CDR1 is MNHEY and CDR2 is SVGAGI. Trimming removed 6 bases from V and 5 bases from J, with 11 bases in between. The CDR3 runs 12 residues.

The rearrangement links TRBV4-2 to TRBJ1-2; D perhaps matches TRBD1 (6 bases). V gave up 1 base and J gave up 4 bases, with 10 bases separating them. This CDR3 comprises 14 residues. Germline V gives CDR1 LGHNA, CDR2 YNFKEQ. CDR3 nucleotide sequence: TGTGCCAGCAGCCAAGGGTTAGGGGGCTATGGCTACACCTTC. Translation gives CASSQGLGGYGYTF.

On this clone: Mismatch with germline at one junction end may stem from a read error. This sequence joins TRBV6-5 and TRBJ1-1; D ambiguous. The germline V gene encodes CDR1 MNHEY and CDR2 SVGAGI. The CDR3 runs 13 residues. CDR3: CASSTLRNAEAFF. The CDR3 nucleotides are TGTGCCAGCAGCACGCTTAGGAACGCTGAAGCTTTCTTT.

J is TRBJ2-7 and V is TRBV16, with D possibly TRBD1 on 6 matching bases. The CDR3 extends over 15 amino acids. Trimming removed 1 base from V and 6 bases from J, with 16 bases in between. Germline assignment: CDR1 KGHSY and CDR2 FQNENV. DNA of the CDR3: TGTGCCAGCAGCCAATTGGCAGGGGTTAAGGTCGAGCAGTACTTC. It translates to CASSQLAGVKVEQYF. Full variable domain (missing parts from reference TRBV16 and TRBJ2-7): GEEVAQTPKHLVRGEGQKAKLYCAPIKGHSYVFWYQQVLKNEFKFLISFQNENVFDETGMPKERFSAKCLPNSPCSLEIQATKLEDSAVYFCASSQLAGVKVEQYFGPGTRLTVT.